The 17 T cell receptor beta chains presented below share a single source sample, sequenced in a study of low-dose radiotherapy and immunotherapy resistance in tumors. The sample's time point: before trial treatment. First-strand cDNA relied on TRAV- and TRBV-specific primers spanning alpha and beta chains. The authors amplified TCRs for 20 to 25 PCR cycles with a constant-region primer and a V-primer adapter. From the reads, TCRdb called clonotypes with MiXCR, one entry per CDR3 protein. This table holds fewer than 90,000 distinct CDR3 sequences, around 18% found once. The material was PBMCs, obtained before treatment. All receptors come from a male donor with prostate cancer.

About this clonotype itself: This likely stems from a read error, as it lies one base from a far larger clone. The V gene is TRBV2, the J gene TRBJ2-7; a weak D match, TRBD1 (6 bases). V was trimmed by 3 bases and J by 7 bases, leaving 19 bases between them. The CDR3 runs to 15 residues. The germline gives CDR1 SNHLY, CDR2 FYNNEI. The CDR3 spells CASSEVRGYSNEQYF. CDR3 DNA: TGTGCCAGCAGTGAGGTCAGGGGATACTCGAATGAGCAGTACTTC.

As regards this clonotype: A single base is all that separates this from a far larger clone, so a read error is likely. This rearrangement joins TRBV4-1 to TRBJ2-7, with unresolved D. The CDR3 has 13 amino acids. The germline gives CDR1 MGHRA, CDR2 YSYEKL. CDR3 nucleotide sequence: TGCGCCAGCAGCCAACTCACGGGTTACGAGCAGCACTTC. This sequence encodes CASSQLTGYEQHF.

The table lists this clonotype with many counts. This chain connects TRBV7-2 to TRBJ1-6, with D hard to call. This CDR3 spans 15 amino acids. Trimming left V 5 bases short and J 2 bases short, with 10 bases between. In germline, CDR1 is SGHTA, CDR2 FQGNSA. The DNA of the CDR3 is TGTGCCAGCAGCCCCGACGGGACCTATAATTCACCCCTCCACTTT. Translated: CASSPDGTYNSPLHF.

In this sample, this clonotype turned up a few times. This chain links TRBV5-1 with TRBJ2-7, with 9 bases matching TRBD1. Germline loops: CDR1 SGHRS, CDR2 YFSETQ. CDR3 length equals 16 residues. The J segment lost 6 bases and the V segment lost 3 bases, leaving 13 bases of the junction unmatched. The CDR3 here is CASSSNERTGAGEQYF. For the CDR3, the DNA is TGCGCCAGCAGCTCGAACGAGAGGACAGGGGCCGGCGAGCAGTACTTC.

This clonotype was counted between two and nine times. The chain recombines TRBV5-1 with TRBJ1-1; tentative D call: TRBD1 (5 bases). CDR1 is SGHRS, CDR2 YFSETQ, per germline. With 4 bases removed from V and 0 bases from J, the gap between germline ends came to 10 bases. The CDR3 runs 14 residues. The CDR3, as DNA: TGCGCCAGCAGCCTGACAGTGTTGAACACTGAAGCTTTCTTT. Encoded protein: CASSLTVLNTEAFF. Complete variable domain (other parts from reference TRBV5-1 and TRBJ1-1): KAGVTQTPRYLIKTRGQQVTLSCSPISGHRSVSWYQQTPGQGLQFLFEYFSETQRNKGNFPGRFSGRQFSNSRSEMNVSTLELGDSALYLCASSLTVLNTEAFFGQGTRLTVV.

This clonotype has a count of ten or more. The chain links TRBV29-1 to TRBJ2-5; no firm D call. This CDR3 has 11 amino acids. V was clipped by 4 bases and J by 5 bases, with 8 bases between them. Germline V gives CDR1 SQVTM, CDR2 ANQGSEA. This chain's CDR3 is CSVGRLETQYF. The CDR3 nucleotides read TGCAGCGTTGGGCGGTTGGAGACCCAGTACTTC.

This clonotype occurred many times. For the CDR3, the DNA is TGTGCCAGTAGTACCCCCCAGGGGGGGGTGGAGACCCAGTACTTC. Amino acid sequence: CASSTPQGGVETQYF. The genes are TRBV19 and TRBJ2-5; D is possibly TRBD1 or TRBD2 (7 bases each). The CDR3 has 15 amino acids. With 4 bases removed from V and 5 bases from J, the gap between germline ends came to 17 bases. The germline V gene has CDR1 LNHDA and CDR2 SQIVND (reference sequence).

This clonotype was seen at least ten times. The chain links TRBV20-1 to TRBJ2-7, with D possibly being TRBD1 (5 bases). V lost 5 bases to trimming and J lost 6 bases, with 23 bases between them. The CDR3 covers 15 residues. Germline V gene data show CDR1 as DFQATT and CDR2 as SNEGSKA (reference sequence). The CDR3 nucleotides are TGCAGTGCTTCGAAACTCCAGGGAAGGATTGGCGAGCAGTACTTC. As protein: CSASKLQGRIGEQYF.

The chain recombines TRBV24-1 with TRBJ2-1, with 10 bases matching TRBD2. The CDR3 covers 17 residues. The junction had 12 bases not matched to a gene; V was cut back by 2 bases and J by 9 bases. Germline loops: CDR1 KGHDR, CDR2 SFDVKD. This CDR3 reads CATSDSSPGLAYAEQFF. The DNA of the CDR3 is TGTGCCACCAGTGATTCGTCGCCGGGACTAGCGTACGCTGAGCAGTTCTTC.

This chain connects TRBV20-1 to TRBJ2-1; the D is unclear. The CDR3 spans 12 residues. The V gene's germline CDR1 is DFQATT and CDR2 SNEGSKA (reference sequence). V shed 2 bases and J shed 7 bases, with 9 bases lying between them. CDR3 residues: CSARNEINEQFF. The CDR3 DNA reads as TGCAGTGCTAGAAACGAGATAAATGAGCAGTTCTTC.

In this sample, this clonotype turned up many times. CDR3 coding DNA: TGCAGTGCAAAAACTGGGGCCAACGTCCTGACTTTC. This encodes CSAKTGANVLTF. This chain uses TRBV20-1 with TRBJ2-6; D is unresolved. Germline V CDR1 and CDR2: DFQATT, SNEGSKA (reference sequence). V was shortened by 6 bases and J by 2 bases, with 5 bases between the two germline ends. The CDR3 has 12 residues.

In its sample, this clonotype was seen many times. The chain recombines TRBV28 with TRBJ2-3; D unclear. The CDR3 runs 15 residues. V lost 1 base and J 0 bases, leaving 8 bases between the germline ends. CDR1 and CDR2 (germline): MDHEN, SYDVKM. This CDR3 reads CASSLFTASTDTQYF. The DNA for the CDR3 is TGTGCCAGCAGTTTATTTACCGCTAGCACAGATACGCAGTATTTT.

This clonotype has a count of ten or more. The chain uses TRBV28 and TRBJ2-1; D is unclear. The CDR3 consists of 14 residues. The germline gives CDR1 MDHEN, CDR2 SYDVKM. V lost 2 bases and J 3 bases, leaving 8 bases between the germline ends. This CDR3 reads CASSLPGRYNEQFF. Here the CDR3 DNA reads TGTGCCAGCAGTTTACCCGGTCGCTACAATGAGCAGTTCTTC. Using reference TRBV28 and TRBJ2-1 for the parts outside the CDR3, the full variable domain is DVKVTQSSRYLVKRTGEKVFLECVQDMDHENMFWYRQDPGLGLRLIYFSYDVKMKEKGDIPEGYSVSREKKERFSLILESASTNQTSMYLCASSLPGRYNEQFFGPGTRLTVL.

The rearrangement links TRBV19 to TRBJ2-3; the match to TRBD1 covers 8 bases. J lost 2 bases, V lost 4 bases, and 8 bases had no gene match. This CDR3 has 16 residues. CDR1 LNHDA and CDR2 SQIVND come from the germline V gene (reference sequence). The CDR3 DNA reads TGTGCCAGTAGTACCCGACAGGGGACGAACACAGATACGCAGTATTTT. Protein sequence: CASSTRQGTNTDTQYF.

The V and J genes are TRBV7-6 and TRBJ2-3, with D perhaps TRBD1 or TRBD2 (6 bases each). Trimming stripped 1 base from V and 2 bases from J, with 13 bases between. Per germline, CDR1 SGHVS and CDR2 FNYEAQ. The CDR3 covers 16 residues. CDR3 in amino acids: CASSLGWGADTDTQYF. CDR3 in DNA: TGTGCCAGCAGCTTAGGATGGGGGGCCGACACAGATACGCAGTATTTT. Complete variable domain (other parts from reference TRBV7-6 and TRBJ2-3): GAGVSQSPRYKVTKRGQDVALRCDPISGHVSLYWYRQALGQGPEFLTYFNYEAQQDKSGLPNDRFSAERPEGSISTLTIQRTEQRDSAMYRCASSLGWGADTDTQYFGPGTRLTVL.

Points on this clonotype: A far more abundant clone sits one base away, making this likely a read error. The rearrangement links TRBV6-2 or TRBV6-3 to TRBJ2-1, with 10 bases matching TRBD2. The CDR3 has 16 residues. Trimming took 8 bases from V and 10 from J; bases not matched to a gene: 17. Germline values: CDR1 MNHEY, CDR2 SVGEGT. As DNA, the CDR3 is TGTGCCAGCCCCGAAAAGGGACTAGCGCTCTCCTACGAGCAGTTCTTC. Residues: CASPEKGLALSYEQFF.

This clonotype was seen at least ten times. The chain is built from TRBV4-2 and TRBJ1-2; 7 bases match TRBD1. Germline V gives CDR1 LGHNA, CDR2 YNFKEQ. Germline trimming cut 0 bases from V and 7 bases from J; bases unmatched to any gene: 8. The CDR3 loop spans 15 amino acids. CDR3 bases: TGTGCCAGCAGCCAAGAGGAAAGGGGGCCAGGTGGCTACACCTTC. It encodes CASSQEERGPGGYTF.